The 9 T cell receptor beta chains reported below all come from one sample, sequenced in a study of T cells expressing NK-cell markers. TCRdb reprocessed the 5' RACE reads; each CDR3 protein has one entry and no DNA is given. In total, the table holds 350,000 to 400,000 distinct CDR3 sequences. The sequenced material came from blood T cells: a sorted CD56 or NKG2C T cell subset, CD4+ or CD8+ T cells, or bulk PBMC T cells (not recorded which). The receptor source for this set is a woman between 45 and 60 years old in good health.

V usage is TRBV7-9 and J usage is TRBJ2-7; TCRdb's D call of TRBD2 is untestable without DNA. From germline, CDR1 is SEHNR and CDR2 FQNEAQ (reference sequence). The CDR3 has 14 residues. CDR3 amino acids: CASSVAGGPSEQYF.

CDR3 residues: CSVAGAPGNEQFF. The chain uses TRBV29-1 and TRBJ2-1; no DNA is available, so the TRBD1 call from TCRdb remains unchecked. The CDR3 is 13 amino acids. The germline V gene has CDR1 SQVTM and CDR2 ANQGSEA.

J is TRBJ2-3 and V is TRBV20-1; without DNA, the TCRdb call of TRBD1 cannot be checked. CDR3 length equals 15 residues. The germline V gene encodes CDR1 DFQATT and CDR2 SNEGSKA (reference sequence). The chain's CDR3 is CSALPGGSVADTQYF.

The V call is TRBV4-1, the J call TRBJ2-7; there is no DNA to check the TCRdb D call of TRBD2. This CDR3 region has 16 residues. Germline-derived CDR1 and CDR2 are MGHRA and YSYEKL. The CDR3 spells CASSRTSGEFSYEQYF.

The J gene is TRBJ2-3, the V gene TRBV5-1. Looked up from germline, CDR1 is SGHRS and CDR2 is YFSETQ. This CDR3 contains 11 residues. The CDR3 loop is CASGTADTQYF.

The chain couples TRBV20-1 to TRBJ1-2; TCRdb's D call, TRBD1, is unchecked because there is no DNA. Per germline, CDR1 DFQATT and CDR2 SNEGSKA (reference sequence). The CDR3 runs to 12 residues. CDR3 amino acids: CSAPRGAGGYTF.

V and J are TRBV24-1 and TRBJ2-7; TCRdb designates TRBD2, a call that cannot be tested without DNA. Germline CDR1 and CDR2: KGHDR and SFDVKD. The CDR3 contains 14 residues. This CDR3 reads CATSDSGTRDEQYF.

The chain joins TRBV24-1 to TRBJ2-3; TCRdb proposes TRBD2, but this gene call is untestable without DNA. Looked up from germline, CDR1 is KGHDR and CDR2 is SFDVKD. The CDR3 consists of 13 residues. The CDR3: CATTSRFTDTQYF.

This chain connects TRBV5-1 to TRBJ2-1; TCRdb indicates TRBD1, and absent DNA this call remains unverified. CDR1 and CDR2 from the germline V gene are SGHRS and YFSETQ. This CDR3 has 17 residues. The CDR3 reads CASTLSADGSSYNEQFF.